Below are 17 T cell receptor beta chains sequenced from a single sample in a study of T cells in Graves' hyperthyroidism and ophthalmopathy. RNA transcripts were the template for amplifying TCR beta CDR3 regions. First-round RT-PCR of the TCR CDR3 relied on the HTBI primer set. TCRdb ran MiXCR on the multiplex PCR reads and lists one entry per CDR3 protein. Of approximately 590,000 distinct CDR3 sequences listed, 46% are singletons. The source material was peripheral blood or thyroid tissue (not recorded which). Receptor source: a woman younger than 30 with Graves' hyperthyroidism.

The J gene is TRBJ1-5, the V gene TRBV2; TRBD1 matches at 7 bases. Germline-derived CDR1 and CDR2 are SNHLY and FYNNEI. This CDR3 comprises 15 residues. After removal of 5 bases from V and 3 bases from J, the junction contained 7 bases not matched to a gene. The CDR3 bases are TGTGCCAGCAGTTTTTTCGGGACAGACAATCAGCCCCAGCATTTT. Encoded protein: CASSFFGTDNQPQHF.

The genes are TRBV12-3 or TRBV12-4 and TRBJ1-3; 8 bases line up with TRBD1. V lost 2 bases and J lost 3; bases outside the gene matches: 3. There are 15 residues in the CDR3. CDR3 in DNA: TGTGCCAGCAGTTTACGGACAGGGTTTGGAAACACCATATATTTT. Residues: CASSLRTGFGNTIYF.

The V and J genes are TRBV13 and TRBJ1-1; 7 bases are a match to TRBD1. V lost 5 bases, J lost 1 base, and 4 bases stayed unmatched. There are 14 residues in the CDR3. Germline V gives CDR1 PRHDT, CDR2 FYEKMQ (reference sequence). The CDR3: CASSQNRGNTEAFF. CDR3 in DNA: TGTGCCAGCAGCCAGAACAGGGGGAACACTGAAGCTTTCTTT. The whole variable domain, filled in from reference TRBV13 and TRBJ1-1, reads AAGVIQSPRHLIKEKRETATLKCYPIPRHDTVYWYQQGPGQDPQFLISFYEKMQSDKGSIPDRFSAQQFSDYHSELNMSSLELGDSALYFCASSQNRGNTEAFFGQGTRLTVV.

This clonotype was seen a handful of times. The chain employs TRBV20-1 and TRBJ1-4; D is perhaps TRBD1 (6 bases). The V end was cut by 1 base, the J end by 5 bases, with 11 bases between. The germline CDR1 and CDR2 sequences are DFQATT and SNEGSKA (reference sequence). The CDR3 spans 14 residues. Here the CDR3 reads CSARGTVRNEKLFF. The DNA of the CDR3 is TGCAGTGCTAGAGGGACAGTGAGAAATGAAAAACTGTTTTTT.

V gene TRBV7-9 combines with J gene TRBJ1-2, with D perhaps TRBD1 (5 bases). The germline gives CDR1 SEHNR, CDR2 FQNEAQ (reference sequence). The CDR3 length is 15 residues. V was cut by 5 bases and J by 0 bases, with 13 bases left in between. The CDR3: CASSPLTASNYGYTF. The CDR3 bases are TGTGCCAGCAGCCCCCTGACAGCTTCTAACTATGGCTACACCTTC.

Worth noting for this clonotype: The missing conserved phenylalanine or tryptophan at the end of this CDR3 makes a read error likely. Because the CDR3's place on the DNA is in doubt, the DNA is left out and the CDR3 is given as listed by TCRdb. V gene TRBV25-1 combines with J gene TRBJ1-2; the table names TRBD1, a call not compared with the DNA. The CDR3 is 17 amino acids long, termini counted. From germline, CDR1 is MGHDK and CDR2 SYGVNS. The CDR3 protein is CASSETPLPTGGYGHTL.

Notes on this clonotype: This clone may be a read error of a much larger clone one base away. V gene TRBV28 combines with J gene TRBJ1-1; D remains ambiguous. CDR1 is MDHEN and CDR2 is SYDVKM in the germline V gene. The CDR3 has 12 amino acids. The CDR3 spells CATSSQAIEAFF. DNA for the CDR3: TGTGCCACCAGTTCTCAGGCCATTGAAGCTTTCTTT.

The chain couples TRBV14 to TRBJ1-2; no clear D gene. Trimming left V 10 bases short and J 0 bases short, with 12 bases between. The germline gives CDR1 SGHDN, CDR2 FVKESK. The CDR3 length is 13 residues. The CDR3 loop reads CAILAEANYGYTF. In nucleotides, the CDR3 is TGTGCCATCCTCGCAGAAGCTAACTATGGCTACACCTTC.

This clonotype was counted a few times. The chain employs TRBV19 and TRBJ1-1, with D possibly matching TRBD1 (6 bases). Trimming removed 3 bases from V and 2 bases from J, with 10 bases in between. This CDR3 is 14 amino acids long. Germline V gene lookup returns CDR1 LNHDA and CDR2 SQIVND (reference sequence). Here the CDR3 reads CASSIAGHNTEAFF. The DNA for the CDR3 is TGTGCCAGTAGTATCGCGGGACACAACACTGAAGCTTTCTTT.

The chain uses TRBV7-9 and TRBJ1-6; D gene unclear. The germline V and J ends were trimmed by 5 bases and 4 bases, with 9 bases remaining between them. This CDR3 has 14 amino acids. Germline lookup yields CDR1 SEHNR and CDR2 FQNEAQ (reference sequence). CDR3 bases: TGTGCCAGCAGCGGACGGCTTTATAATTCACCCCTCCACTTT. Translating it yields CASSGRLYNSPLHF.

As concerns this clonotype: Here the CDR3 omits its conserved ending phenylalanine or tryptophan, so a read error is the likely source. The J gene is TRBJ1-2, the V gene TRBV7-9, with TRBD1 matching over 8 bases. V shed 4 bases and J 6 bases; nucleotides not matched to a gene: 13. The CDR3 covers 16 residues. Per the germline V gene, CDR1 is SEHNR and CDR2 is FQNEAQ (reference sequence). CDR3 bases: TGTGCCAGCAGCTCCCTACAAACGGACAGGGATCATGGCTACACCCTC. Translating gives CASSSLQTDRDHGYTL.

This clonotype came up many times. The CDR3, as DNA: TGTGCCAGCAGTCCGCGGACTAGCGCCTCCGAGCAGTACTTC. Translating gives CASSPRTSASEQYF. The J gene is TRBJ2-7, the V gene TRBV7-2, with 9 positions matching TRBD2. The germline CDR1 and CDR2 sequences are SGHTA and FQGNSA. V lost 6 bases and J lost 6; bases outside the gene matches: 9. This CDR3 is built from 14 residues.

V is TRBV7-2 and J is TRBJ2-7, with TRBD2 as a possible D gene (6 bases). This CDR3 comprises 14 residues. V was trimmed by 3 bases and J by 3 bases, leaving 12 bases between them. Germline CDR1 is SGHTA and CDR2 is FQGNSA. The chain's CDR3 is CASSLATRDYEQYF. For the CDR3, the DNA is TGTGCCAGCAGCTTGGCGACTAGAGACTACGAGCAGTACTTC.

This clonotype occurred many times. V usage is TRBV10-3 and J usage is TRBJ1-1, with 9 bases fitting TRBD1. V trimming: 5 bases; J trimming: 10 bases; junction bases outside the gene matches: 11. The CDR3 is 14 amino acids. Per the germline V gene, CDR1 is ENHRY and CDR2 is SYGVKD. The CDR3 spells CAISFPGQGGGAFF. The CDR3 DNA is TGTGCCATCAGTTTTCCGGGACAGGGTGGGGGAGCTTTCTTT.

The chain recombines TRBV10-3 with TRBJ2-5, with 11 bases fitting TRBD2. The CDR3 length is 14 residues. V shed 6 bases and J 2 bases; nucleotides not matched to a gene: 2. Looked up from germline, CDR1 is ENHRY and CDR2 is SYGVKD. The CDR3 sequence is CAIRGTSGQETQYF. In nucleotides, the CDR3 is TGTGCCATCAGGGGGACTAGCGGACAAGAGACCCAGTACTTC.

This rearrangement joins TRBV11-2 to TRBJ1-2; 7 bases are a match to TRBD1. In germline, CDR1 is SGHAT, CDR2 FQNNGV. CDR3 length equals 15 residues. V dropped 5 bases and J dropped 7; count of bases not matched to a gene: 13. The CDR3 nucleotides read TGTGCCAGCAGCCATCCCGGGACAGCCTCGTTTGGCTACACCTTC. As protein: CASSHPGTASFGYTF.

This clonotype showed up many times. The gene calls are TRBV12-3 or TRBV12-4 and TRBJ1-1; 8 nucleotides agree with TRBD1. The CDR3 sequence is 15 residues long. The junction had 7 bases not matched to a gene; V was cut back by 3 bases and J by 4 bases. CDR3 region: CASSLGRGRVTEAFF. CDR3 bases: TGTGCCAGCAGTTTGGGCAGGGGGCGCGTCACTGAAGCTTTCTTT.